This entry is about one TCR beta chain. The sample belongs to a study of blood T cell repertoires in COVID-19. Across the study: PBMCs, B-cell-depleted T cells, or T cells were the source of the cDNA or gDNA that made up the material.

The CDR3 runs to 12 residues. The V gene's germline CDR1 is GTSNPN and CDR2 SVGIG (reference sequence). V lost 7 bases to trimming and J lost 6 bases; unmatched junction nucleotides: 5. Original processing notes: For nucleated cells, counts were estimated from reference gene primer amplification. Only in-frame clones appear in the TCRdb table, and some are missing; sequencing was by immunoSEQ multiplex PCR. Clone size and V and J calls were adopted from that table, with D and trimming inferred from the DNA. In the table there are roughly 200,000 clones, approximately 85% of which are singletons. The sample was peripheral blood. The gene calls are TRBV30 and TRBJ2-1; 8 positions agree with TRBD2. The TCR sequence derives from an elderly woman with acute or convalescent COVID-19. The DNA for the CDR3 is TGTGCCTTGAAGCGGGAGTCCAATGAGCAGTTCTTC. Its translation: CALKRESNEQFF.